This TCR beta chain derives from a study of blood T cells in healthy people across ages. The J segment lost 8 bases and the V segment lost 5 bases, leaving 14 bases of the junction unmatched. Germline values: CDR1 LNHDA, CDR2 SQIVND (reference sequence). CDR3 length: 15 residues. Primed by a sample-barcoded 5' primer and a J-beta primer mix, a second PCR proceeded for about 7 to 12 cycles. MiXCR, run by TCRdb on the 5' RACE reads, gives a single entry per CDR3 protein. Here the sample spans 800,000 to 950,000 distinct CDR3 sequences, about 27% being singletons. Caucasian individuals from Russia who were healthy and aged 6 to 90 acted as donors. These data were also reused for a study on T cells of mothers and their children. As that study records: Evidence of persistent microchimeric T cell clones was absent.

The sequence came from a woman aged 40 to 49 in good health. The chain employs TRBV19 and TRBJ1-2; 7 bases are shared with TRBD1. The sequenced material came from blood. In nucleotides, the CDR3 is TGTGCCAGTAGTTTTTTTGACAGGGCTATCGGAGGCTACACCTTC. Protein product: CASSFFDRAIGGYTF. Variable domain in full (rest from reference TRBV19 and TRBJ1-2): DGGITQSPKYLFRKEGQNVTLSCEQNLNHDAMYWYRQDPGQGLRLIYYSQIVNDFQKGDIAEGYSVSREKKESFPLTVTSAQKNPTAFYLCASSFFDRAIGGYTFGSGTRLTVV.